Described below is a single T cell receptor (beta chain) sequence and its context. Its antigen is not yet known. No base quality information exists; no much larger clone differs at one position. Whole blood was collected in K2EDTA tubes by collaborating institutions according to the institutions' own protocols. For TCRbeta analysis, collaborators shipped samples as frozen whole blood, isolated PBMCs, or DNA extracted from either of those sample types. TCRbeta CDR3 regions were amplified from genomic DNA by means of the immunoSEQ Assay, a bias-controlled multiplex PCR. The authors' analysis ran thus. The number of nucleated cells in each sample was estimated by amplification of reference gene primers within the assay. To quantify the absolute abundance of each unique TCRbeta CDR3 rearrangement, sequence reads were collapsed and filtered. For each sample, productive Simpson clonality was calculated as the square root of Simpson's diversity index across productive rearrangements. TCRdb re-hosts the immuneACCESS table, in-frame sequences only. Its copies lack some clones; in the studies checked, an unresolved V gene accounts for under half of them, and the cause for the rest is not known. V and J calls plus clone size are reproduced from that table; the DNA served to infer D and trimming. This sample has about 72,000 clones in its table, and 82% of those were observed once. Jointly, the top ten make up 6.6% of the sample.

This specimen belongs to a study of blood T cell repertoires in COVID-19 (TCRdb year 2020). Turning to the overall study: The collaborator samples originated in the United States, Italy and Spain and spanned the acute and convalescent phases of COVID-19. The prospective study material was composed of cDNA or gDNA derived from T cells, B-cell-depleted T cells, or PBMCs. Samples were obtained from the ongoing ImmuneRACE study (first 160 participants) and from over 1,000 subjects provided by 6 global collaborators. The repertoires were released in a freely available public database meant as a resource for research on the immune response to SARS-CoV-2. The sample metadata nearly always contained a de-identified subject ID, COVID-19 status, age in years and sex. HLA class I and class II types, where available, came from metadata supplied by the sample provider rather than from assay-based typing. The dataset comprised deeply sampled blood TCRbeta repertoires from subjects exposed to, actively infected with, or recovered from COVID-19.

From the cysteine up to the phenylalanine, the CDR3 has a length of 14 residues. Left in the record is the CDR3 DNA by itself, 42 bases read in frame from the first base. The germline V gene encodes CDR1 SGHRS and CDR2 YFSETQ. V is reduced by 2 bases and J by 9 bases, leaving a spacing of 15 bases between them. What the research found in general, with its limitations: Clinical and demographic metadata were provided uncurated, with the amount varying by source and participant.

Sequencing was carried out using peripheral blood. The source is a man aged 55 to 70 with acute or convalescent COVID-19. The chain joins TRBV5-1 to TRBJ2-1; the D segment cannot be called with confidence. The encoded CDR3 is CASSLEPPVGEQFF. Here is the DNA: TGCGCCAGCAGCTTAGAGCCTCCTGTTGGTGAGCAGTTCTTC.